This T cell receptor beta chain stems from a study of cytomegalovirus exposure and HLA in healthy donors. PCR primers comprised 60 Vbeta and 13 Jbeta primers. Using immunoSEQ multiplex PCR, the repertoire was profiled, and TCRdb retains in-frame clones only, with some absent. There are over 100,000 clones in the sample; 65% to 90% occur only once, and 2.1% lies in the top ten. V lost 0 bases to trimming and J lost 1 base, with 11 bases between them. CDR3 length: 16 residues. From germline, CDR1 is LGHNA and CDR2 YNFKEQ. The source is a man aged 30 to 45 in good health and CMV-seronegative. The sequencing input was PBMCs. V is TRBV4-2 and J is TRBJ2-3; D uncertain. The CDR3 DNA reads TGTGCCAGCAGCCAAGAGGCCCCCCCTCGCACAGATACGCAGTATTTT. Amino acids: CASSQEAPPRTDTQYF.